This entry lists 30 T cell receptor beta chains sequenced from one sample in a study of neurological immune-mediated disorders. TCRdb re-called the 5' RACE reads through MiXCR, storing one row per CDR3 protein. Of some 20,000 distinct CDR3 sequences listed, 12% to 15% are singletons. Sequencing was done on a sample of CD4+ T cells from blood. These receptors were taken from a woman in her sixties with HTLV-1-associated myelopathy (HAM/TSP).

This clonotype was recorded at least ten times. CDR3 sequence (DNA): TGTGCCATCAGTGAGTCAGGGAGGGGCACTGAAGCTTTCTTT. It is translated as CAISESGRGTEAFF. This chain uses TRBV10-3 with TRBJ1-1; D may be TRBD1 (5 bases). This CDR3 region has 14 residues. The germline V gene encodes CDR1 ENHRY and CDR2 SYGVKD. Trimming took 0 bases from V and 4 from J, leaving 9 bases between them.

The V gene is TRBV20-1, the J gene TRBJ2-7; TRBD2 aligns across 10 bases. CDR1 is DFQATT, CDR2 SNEGSKA, per germline (reference sequence). V shed 6 bases and J 5 bases; nucleotides not matched to a gene: 16. This CDR3 is 16 amino acids long. CDR3 in amino acids: CSATNILPSGGHEQYF. CDR3 nucleotide sequence: TGCAGTGCCACGAATATCCTACCTAGCGGGGGCCACGAGCAGTACTTC.

This clonotype was recorded at least ten times. The chain joins TRBV5-1 to TRBJ2-7; 8 positions match TRBD1. V trimming: 0 bases; J trimming: 2 bases; junction bases outside the gene matches: 4. CDR3 length equals 15 residues. Germline loops: CDR1 SGHRS, CDR2 YFSETQ. The CDR3 reads CASSLEGTGPYEQYF. For the CDR3, the DNA is TGCGCCAGCAGCTTGGAAGGGACAGGTCCCTACGAGCAGTACTTC.

Many counts were recorded for this clonotype. The chain's CDR3 is CASSQEGQPGVYGYTF. The DNA of the CDR3 is TGCGCCAGCAGCCAAGAGGGACAGCCAGGGGTCTATGGCTACACCTTC. The genes are TRBV4-1 and TRBJ1-2, with 7 bases identical to TRBD1. The V and J ends lost 0 bases and 4 bases, in that order; junction bases with no gene match: 8. This CDR3 is built from 16 residues. The germline V gene encodes CDR1 MGHRA and CDR2 YSYEKL.

This clonotype was found many times. The chain couples TRBV7-2 to TRBJ2-3, with D tentatively TRBD1 (6 bases). The CDR3 has 14 amino acids. Germline V lookup: CDR1 SGHTA, CDR2 FQGNSA. Trimming stripped 3 bases from V and 7 bases from J, with 14 bases between. The CDR3 sequence is CASSLGAFPNTQYF. In DNA form, the CDR3 reads TGTGCCAGCAGCTTGGGGGCCTTTCCAAATACGCAGTATTTT.

This clonotype was counted many times. The chain employs TRBV20-1 and TRBJ2-1; D gene uncertain. V lost 0 bases and J 0 bases, leaving 12 bases between the germline ends. The CDR3 contains 16 residues. The germline V gene has CDR1 DFQATT and CDR2 SNEGSKA (reference sequence). For the CDR3, the DNA is TGCAGTGCTAGAGATCTCGGCGGAAGCTCCTACAATGAGCAGTTCTTC. Translated, it gives CSARDLGGSSYNEQFF.

This clonotype was detected many times. In DNA form, the CDR3 reads TGTGCCAGCAGCTTACAGCAAGCGGGGGAGCAGTACTTC. It codes for CASSLQQAGEQYF. The V and J genes are TRBV7-2 and TRBJ2-7, with 7 positions matching TRBD2. V gave up 2 bases and J gave up 7 bases; unmatched junction bases: 5. CDR3 length: 13 residues. Germline V gives CDR1 SGHTA, CDR2 FQGNSA.

Ten or more counts support this clonotype. V is TRBV7-8 and J is TRBJ2-1; tentatively, D is TRBD2 (6 bases). The CDR3 is 13 amino acids. V was clipped by 4 bases and J by 3 bases, with 7 bases between them. CDR1 and CDR2 (germline): SGHVS, FQNEAQ. The CDR3 DNA sequence: TGTGCCAGCAGCTCGACTAGCTACAATGAGCAGTTCTTC. Translated, it gives CASSSTSYNEQFF.

This clonotype was picked up many times. The chain has TRBV5-4 and TRBJ1-2; 8 nucleotides match TRBD1. The CDR3 spans 14 residues. Per the germline V gene, CDR1 is SGHNT and CDR2 is YYREEE (reference sequence). V shed 0 bases and J 8 bases; nucleotides not matched to a gene: 6. For the CDR3, the DNA is TGTGCCAGCAGCTTGGGGGACAGGACTAGGGGCTACACCTTC. Protein: CASSLGDRTRGYTF.

This clonotype was seen ten or more times. The V and J genes are TRBV5-1 and TRBJ2-5; D possibly corresponds to TRBD1 (6 bases). The V gene's germline CDR1 is SGHRS and CDR2 YFSETQ. The V and J ends lost 1 base and 5 bases respectively, with 15 bases between them. The CDR3 is made up of 15 amino acids. The chain's CDR3 is CASSLIPGDLETQYF. DNA for the CDR3: TGCGCCAGCAGCTTGATTCCAGGGGACCTGGAGACCCAGTACTTC.

This clonotype was seen at least ten times. V gene TRBV20-1 combines with J gene TRBJ2-1, with no clear D. Trimming left V 1 base short and J 5 bases short, with 9 bases between. Germline V CDR1 and CDR2: DFQATT, SNEGSKA (reference sequence). The CDR3 length is 13 residues. CDR3 sequence: CSARAGMNNEQFF. CDR3 sequence (DNA): TGCAGTGCTAGAGCTGGGATGAACAATGAGCAGTTCTTC.

This clonotype was recorded at least ten times. The chain couples TRBV6-6 to TRBJ1-4; possible D gene TRBD1, 5 bases. Germline V gene sequence: CDR1 MNHNY, CDR2 SVGAGI (reference sequence). The CDR3 extends over 15 amino acids. V dropped 5 bases and J dropped 6 bases, with 16 bases sitting between them. The CDR3 DNA is TGTGCCAGCAGTCCGGGGGTGCGCGAATATGAAAAACTGTTTTTT. Translating gives CASSPGVREYEKLFF.

This clonotype was observed at least ten times. The CDR3 DNA sequence: TGTGCCAGCCGACCGGGAGGGAGCTCCTATAATTCACCCCTCCACTTT. Encoded protein: CASRPGGSSYNSPLHF. The rearrangement joins TRBV6-5 to TRBJ1-6; D uncertain. CDR1 MNHEY and CDR2 SVGAGI come from the germline V gene. This CDR3 region has 16 residues. V was pared by 8 bases and J by 0 bases, with 14 bases between.

In its sample, this clonotype was seen many times. V gene TRBV5-5 combines with J gene TRBJ2-3, with D perhaps matching TRBD2 (5 bases). The germline CDR1 and CDR2 sequences are SGHKS and YYEKEE (reference sequence). V lost 0 bases and J lost 6, with 11 bases in between. This CDR3 contains 14 residues. CDR3 region: CASSLAASKDTQYF. CDR3 sequence (DNA): TGTGCCAGCAGCTTGGCGGCTAGCAAGGATACGCAGTATTTT.

This clonotype appeared many times. The chain uses TRBV2 and TRBJ2-7, with TRBD1 matching over 10 bases. The CDR3 length is 16 residues. Germline V gene sequence: CDR1 SNHLY, CDR2 FYNNEI. Trimming at V came to 4 bases and at J to 0 bases, leaving 6 bases not matched to a gene. CDR3 loop: CASSGAGTGDSYEQYF. CDR3 nucleotides: TGTGCCAGCAGTGGGGCCGGGACAGGGGACTCCTACGAGCAGTACTTC.

In regard to this clonotype: This may be a read error, as it is one base from a much larger clone. This chain uses TRBV12-3 or TRBV12-4 with TRBJ2-7; D uncertain. The CDR3 consists of 11 residues. V lost 2 bases and J lost 5, with 4 bases in between. CDR3 loop: CASSLFNEQYF. The CDR3 region has the DNA TGTGCCAGCAGTTTATTCAACGAGCAGTACTTC.

This clonotype is judged medium-sized. The chain combines TRBV20-1 with TRBJ2-1, with 10 bases matching TRBD2. Per the germline V gene, CDR1 is DFQATT and CDR2 is SNEGSKA (reference sequence). Germline trimming cut 1 base from V and 7 bases from J; bases unmatched to any gene: 7. The CDR3 contains 15 residues. In nucleotides, the CDR3 is TGCAGTGCTAGAGGGCCCGGGACTAGCGTTAATGAGCAGTTCTTC. The encoded protein is CSARGPGTSVNEQFF.

This clonotype was seen repeatedly, ten times or more. In DNA, the CDR3 is TGCGCCAGCAGCACTCGGACAGGGAACACCGGGGAGCTGTTTTTT. Its protein product is CASSTRTGNTGELFF. V is TRBV5-1 and J is TRBJ2-2, with 7 bases matching TRBD1. The CDR3 has 15 residues. The ends lost 4 bases at V and 1 base at J; junction bases unmatched: 4. The V gene's germline CDR1 is SGHRS and CDR2 YFSETQ.

Many counts were recorded for this clonotype. The chain joins TRBV28 to TRBJ1-1; no reliable D call. CDR3 length equals 14 residues. CDR1 and CDR2 from the germline V gene are MDHEN and SYDVKM. Trimming pared 2 bases from V and 8 bases from J, leaving 15 bases between. Written as DNA, the CDR3 is TGTGCCAGCAGTTTACAGTTCAGGACGAGCGAAGCTTTCTTT. Translation: CASSLQFRTSEAFF.

Details on this clonotype: Possible read error: a much larger clone is one base away. The chain links TRBV18 to TRBJ1-1; unclear D gene. The V end was cut by 9 bases, the J end by 3 bases, with 14 bases between. The germline V gene encodes CDR1 KGHSH and CDR2 LQKENI. The CDR3 extends over 13 amino acids. The DNA for the CDR3 is TGTGCCAGATCGTCAAACAGCGACACTGAAGCTTTCTTT. This sequence encodes CARSSNSDTEAFF.

This clonotype was observed once. The rearrangement joins TRBV12-3 or TRBV12-4 to TRBJ2-7; D unclear. This CDR3 comprises 11 residues. V shed 1 base and J shed 13 bases, with 11 bases lying between them. The DNA of the CDR3 is TGTGCCAGCAGTTTAGAGTACGAGAAATACTTC. Amino acids: CASSLEYEKYF.

The table lists this clonotype with many counts. The chain joins TRBV20-1 to TRBJ1-2; no reliable D call. This CDR3 is 14 amino acids long. V lost 0 bases and J 4 bases, leaving 12 bases between the germline ends. CDR1 and CDR2 (germline): DFQATT, SNEGSKA (reference sequence). CDR3 sequence: CSARDIRILYGYTF. The CDR3, as DNA: TGCAGTGCTAGAGATATACGGATCCTCTATGGCTACACCTTC.

This clonotype was picked up one time. The chain links TRBV11-2 to TRBJ1-3; D unclear. The V gene's germline CDR1 is SGHAT and CDR2 FQNNGV. The V gene lost 2 bases and the J gene lost 3 bases, with 5 bases spanning the gap. This CDR3 spans 13 amino acids. This CDR3 is CASSLSFGNTIYF. The CDR3 coding sequence is TGTGCCAGCAGCTTATCGTTTGGAAACACCATATATTTT.

The sample holds many counts of this clonotype. The chain has TRBV29-1 and TRBJ2-7; TRBD1 agrees at 11 bases. The CDR3 has 15 amino acids. Losses at the gene ends were 6 bases for V and 6 bases for J; bases not matched to a gene: 13. Per germline, CDR1 SQVTM and CDR2 ANQGSEA. CDR3 DNA: TGCAGCGTGTCTTACCCGGGACAGGGGGTCGGCGAGCAGTACTTC. The encoded protein is CSVSYPGQGVGEQYF.

This clonotype was detected many times. The CDR3 is CASSDHNGYTF. CDR3 coding DNA: TGTGCCAGCAGTGATCATAATGGCTACACCTTC. V is TRBV6-2 or TRBV6-3 and J is TRBJ1-2, with unresolved D. This CDR3 region has 11 residues. V was clipped by 5 bases and J by 6 bases, with 7 bases between them. CDR1 and CDR2 from the germline V gene are MNHEY and SVGEGT.

There are many counts of this clonotype. The chain's CDR3 is CSAREVGTFEQYF. For the CDR3, the DNA is TGCAGTGCTAGAGAGGTAGGGACATTCGAGCAGTACTTC. J is TRBJ2-7 and V is TRBV20-1, with a possible D match to TRBD1 (6 bases). Germline V lookup: CDR1 DFQATT, CDR2 SNEGSKA (reference sequence). Trimming pared 0 bases from V and 6 bases from J, leaving 12 bases between. This CDR3 region has 13 residues.

This clonotype was counted ten times or more. The junction shows a germline mismatch at one end, possibly a read error. This chain uses TRBV7-2 with TRBJ1-1, with D possibly matching TRBD1 (5 bases). In germline, CDR1 is SGHTA, CDR2 FQGNSA. CDR3 length equals 15 residues. The chain's CDR3 is CASSLVWGGNTETFF. The CDR3, as DNA: TGTGCCAGCAGCTTAGTATGGGGCGGAAACACTGAAACTTTCTTT.

This clonotype has ten or more counts. The chain combines TRBV2 with TRBJ1-6, with D perhaps matching TRBD1 (6 bases). V lost 6 bases to trimming and J lost 7 bases, with 16 bases between them. Germline V CDR1 and CDR2: SNHLY, FYNNEI. This CDR3 has 15 residues. The CDR3 nucleotides are TGTGCCAGCAGCAACGTTGGGGGGCCAAATTCACCCCTCCACTTT. It translates to CASSNVGGPNSPLHF.

This clonotype was seen at least ten times. V usage is TRBV10-3 and J usage is TRBJ2-2; D is tentatively TRBD1 or TRBD2 (5 bases each). Germline V gene data show CDR1 as ENHRY and CDR2 as SYGVKD. The CDR3 length is 13 residues. Trimming cost V 11 bases and J 4 bases, with 14 bases left between them. The CDR3 DNA reads TGTGCCTCGGGGCGGCGAGCCACCGGGGAGCTGTTTTTT. It encodes CASGRRATGELFF.

This clonotype came up many times. V and J are TRBV7-9 and TRBJ2-3, with D hard to call. The CDR3 is made up of 12 amino acids. Germline CDR1 SEHNR, CDR2 FQNEAQ (reference sequence). Trimming took 3 bases from V and 4 from J, leaving 5 bases between them. The CDR3 loop is CASSFSADTQYF. The DNA of the CDR3 is TGTGCCAGCAGCTTTTCCGCAGATACGCAGTATTTT.